This TCR beta chain was found in a study of Ad26.COV2.S vaccination and SARS-CoV-2 variants. Overall study findings and caveats: Researchers reported similar non-spike TCR breadth in vaccine and placebo recipients. Reported post-vaccination CD8+ and CD4+ T cell responses to spike showed substantial breadth. Those who received the vaccine showed greater spike-specific TCR breadth than those given placebo. The TCR breadth and depth analyses may have understated or missed part of the total T cell responses.

Remarks on this clone: Its antigen is still unknown.

TCRdb keeps only in-frame clones here, not all; method: immunoSEQ multiplex PCR. The table lists about 350,000 clones, roughly 94% of them singletons. Germline V gene lookup returns CDR1 LNHDA and CDR2 SQIVND (reference sequence). The CDR3 covers 14 residues. Deletions cut 4 bases from V and 4 bases from J, with 11 bases between. This receptor was identified in a human donor who had recovered from COVID-19. The chain carries TRBV19 and TRBJ1-3, with D perhaps matching TRBD1 (6 bases). Material: peripheral blood, obtained after recovery from COVID-19. The DNA of the CDR3 is TGTGCCAGTAGTACCCGGACAGTCGGAAACACCATATATTTT. Translation gives CASSTRTVGNTIYF.